This TCR beta chain was found in a study of blood T cell repertoires in COVID-19 (dated by TCRdb to the early 2020s). In the study overall: Collaborator samples came from the United States, Italy and Spain and covered acute and convalescent phases of COVID-19. The material from the prospective study consisted of cDNA or gDNA derived from T cells, B-cell-depleted T cells, or PBMCs. The dataset comprised deeply sampled blood TCRbeta repertoires from subjects exposed to, actively infected with, or recovered from COVID-19. The repertoires were released in a freely available public database intended as a resource for research on the immune response to SARS-CoV-2. The samples were drawn from two sources: the first 160 participants of the ongoing ImmuneRACE study, and 1,000 to 1,500 subjects contributed by 6 global collaborators. Sample metadata almost always included a de-identified subject ID, COVID-19 status, age in years and sex. HLA class I and class II types, where available, came from metadata supplied by the sample provider rather than from assay-based typing. The full study reports these points: Clinical and demographic metadata were provided uncurated, with the amount varying by source and participant.

Reading from cysteine to phenylalanine, the CDR3 counts 13 amino acids. The sequence is cut down to CDR3 DNA, 39 bases in frame from base 1. V lost 4 bases and J lost 6 bases, and the count of bases not matched to a germline gene is 3. The germline V gene encodes CDR1 SGDLS and CDR2 YYNGEE. The collaborating institutions used their own protocols to collect whole blood in K2EDTA tubes. Collaborator samples were shipped for TCRbeta analysis as frozen whole blood, isolated PBMCs, or DNA extracted from either sample type. TCRbeta CDR3 regions were amplified from genomic DNA by means of the immunoSEQ Assay, a bias-controlled multiplex PCR. The original pipeline was this. Nucleated cell counts per sample were estimated from amplification of reference gene primers within the assay. To quantify the absolute abundance of each unique TCRbeta CDR3 rearrangement, sequence reads were collapsed and filtered. Productive Simpson clonality was computed per sample as the square root of Simpson's diversity index over productive rearrangements. TCRdb mirrors the immuneACCESS table, restricted to in-frame sequences. Some clones are absent from its copies; in checked studies, under half trace to an unresolved V gene, and the reason for the others is unknown. The V and J calls and clone size come from that table; D and trimming were worked out from the DNA. The table for this sample lists around 200,000 clones; around 83% of them were counted only once. 8% to 10% of the sample belongs to the ten largest clones.

This clone turned up a few times. The antigen it recognizes is unknown. No clone much larger than this one lies a single base away; base qualities are absent. The source of this sequence is a woman aged 45-60 years with acute or convalescent COVID-19. Sequencing was done on a sample of peripheral blood. The chain is assembled from TRBV9 and TRBJ2-4, and TRBD2 matches 8 of the central bases. CDR3 reads: CASSSGGGNIQYF. The DNA sequence is TGTGCCAGCAGCTCGGGAGGGGGAAACATTCAGTACTTC.